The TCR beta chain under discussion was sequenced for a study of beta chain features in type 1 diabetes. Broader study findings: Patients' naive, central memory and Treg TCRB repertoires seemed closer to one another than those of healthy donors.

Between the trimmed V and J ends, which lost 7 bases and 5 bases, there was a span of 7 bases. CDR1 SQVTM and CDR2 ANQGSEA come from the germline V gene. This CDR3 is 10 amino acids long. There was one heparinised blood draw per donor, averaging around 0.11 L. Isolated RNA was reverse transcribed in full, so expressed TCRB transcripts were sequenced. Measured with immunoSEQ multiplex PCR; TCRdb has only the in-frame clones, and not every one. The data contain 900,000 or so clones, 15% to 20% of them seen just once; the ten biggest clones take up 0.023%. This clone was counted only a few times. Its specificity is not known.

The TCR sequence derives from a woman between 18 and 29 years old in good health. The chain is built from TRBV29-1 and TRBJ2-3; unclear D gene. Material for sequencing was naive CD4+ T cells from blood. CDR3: CSAEQDTQYF. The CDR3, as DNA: TGCAGCGCCGAGCAAGATACGCAGTATTTT.